This is a list of T cell receptor beta chains from one sample in a study of blood T cells in healthy people across ages. TCRdb processed the 5' RACE reads anew with MiXCR; each CDR3 protein has one entry. Of more than 700,000 distinct CDR3 sequences in the sample, about half are singletons; the top ten hold over 15%. The specimen sequenced was blood. These receptors were collected from an elderly man in good health. The CDR3 runs from the conserved cysteine through the conserved F or W. Each record gives: V gene, J gene, D gene, clone size, CDR3 protein, CDR3 DNA. The D gene is left open where the match is weak. Size tells how often a clone was seen (once, few, many) or the class of an expanded clone, and some rows leave it out.

TRBV7-3	TRBJ2-1	-	-	CASSSTGSSRNEQFF	TGTGCCAGCAGTTCGACCGGGAGCTCCAGGAATGAGCAGTTCTTC
TRBV19	TRBJ2-1	TRBD2	-	CASRVREKYNEQFF	TGTGCCAGTCGTGTGCGGGAGAAATACAATGAGCAGTTCTTC
TRBV28	TRBJ1-5	-	-	CASRNRGLENQPQHF	TGTGCCAGCAGAAATCGGGGGTTAGAGAATCAGCCCCAGCATTTT
TRBV3-1	TRBJ1-1	-	-	CASSQPGTANTEAFF	TGTGCCAGCAGCCAACCGGGAACCGCGAACACTGAAGCTTTCTTT
TRBV7-3	TRBJ2-1	TRBD1	many	CASQYSTGNEQFF	TGTGCCAGCCAGTACTCGACAGGGAATGAGCAGTTCTTC
TRBV20-1	TRBJ2-3	TRBD1	few	CSASVTGGRDTQYF	TGCAGTGCTAGTGTAACAGGGGGTCGGGATACGCAGTATTTT
TRBV13	TRBJ2-3	TRBD1	-	CASSSPDRDHDTQYF	TGTGCCAGCAGCTCACCTGACAGGGATCACGATACGCAGTATTTT
TRBV12-3/TRBV12-4	TRBJ2-5	TRBD2	-	CASQSGVRETQYF	TGTGCCAGCCAAAGCGGGGTTCGAGAGACCCAGTACTTC
TRBV10-3	TRBJ2-1	TRBD2	-	CAISKGLAGVGNNEQFF	TGTGCCATCAGCAAGGGACTAGCGGGAGTTGGGAATAATGAGCAGTTCTTC
TRBV3-1	TRBJ2-1	-	few	CASSQDSSEQFF	TGTGCCAGCAGCCAAGATTCGAGTGAGCAGTTCTTC
TRBV29-1	TRBJ2-5	-	few	CSVVWGGGETQYF	TGCAGCGTTGTCTGGGGAGGGGGCGAGACCCAGTACTTC
TRBV4-2	TRBJ1-2	-	once	CASSQSTDYGYTF	TGTGCCAGCAGCCAATCGACAGACTATGGCTACACCTTC
TRBV7-9	TRBJ2-1	TRBD2	many	CASSPKTSGSFEQFF	TGTGCCAGCAGCCCCAAGACTAGCGGGTCGTTTGAGCAGTTCTTC
TRBV7-2	TRBJ1-2	TRBD1	few	CASSPTGTGVYGYTF	TGTGCCAGCAGCCCTACCGGGACAGGAGTATATGGCTACACCTTC
TRBV14	TRBJ2-7	TRBD2	many	CASSLLAGGSEQYF	TGTGCCAGCAGCCTACTAGCGGGAGGCTCCGAGCAGTACTTC
TRBV29-1	TRBJ1-1	-	-	CSVEGGRGARGGNTEAFF	TGCAGCGTTGAAGGTGGGCGAGGTGCTCGCGGTGGGAACACTGAAGCTTTCTTT
TRBV29-1	TRBJ2-1	-	few	CSVGGGESSYNEQFF	TGCAGCGTTGGGGGGGGCGAGAGCTCCTACAATGAGCAGTTCTTC
TRBV7-2	TRBJ1-5	TRBD1	many	CASSLRDSMFSSSDQPQHF	TGTGCCAGCAGCTTAAGGGACAGTATGTTTTCTAGCTCCGATCAGCCCCAGCATTTT
TRBV5-1	TRBJ2-1	TRBD1	-	CASSSRTGARVNEQFF	TGCGCCAGCAGCTCCCGGACAGGGGCCAGGGTCAATGAGCAGTTCTTC
TRBV28	TRBJ2-7	-	few	CASSYSRTNYEQYF	TGTGCCAGCAGCTATTCCCGAACAAACTACGAGCAGTACTTC
TRBV12-5	TRBJ1-2	TRBD1	-	CASGLAYRGSYGYTF	TGTGCTAGTGGTTTGGCCTACAGGGGAAGCTATGGCTACACCTTC
TRBV20-1	TRBJ2-2	TRBD2	-	CSAQETSGRSTGELFF	TGCAGTGCCCAGGAGACTAGCGGGAGGTCGACCGGGGAGCTGTTTTTT
TRBV9	TRBJ2-7	-	few	CASSVSTRGYEQYF	TGTGCCAGCAGCGTATCAACCCGCGGGTACGAGCAGTACTTC
TRBV27	TRBJ2-3	TRBD2	few	CASSPRLALSTDTQYF	TGTGCCAGCAGTCCTAGACTAGCTCTAAGCACAGATACGCAGTATTTT
TRBV2	TRBJ2-5	TRBD1	-	CASSEDRGWEETQYF	TGTGCCAGCAGTGAAGACAGGGGGTGGGAAGAGACCCAGTACTTC
TRBV6-5	TRBJ2-3	-	-	CASSPGSVADTQYF	TGTGCCAGCAGCCCCGGGTCAGTTGCAGATACGCAGTATTTT
TRBV20-1	TRBJ2-5	-	-	CSASPRLVGVGEQYF	TGCAGTGCTAGCCCGAGGTTGGTGGGAGTGGGAGAGCAGTACTTC